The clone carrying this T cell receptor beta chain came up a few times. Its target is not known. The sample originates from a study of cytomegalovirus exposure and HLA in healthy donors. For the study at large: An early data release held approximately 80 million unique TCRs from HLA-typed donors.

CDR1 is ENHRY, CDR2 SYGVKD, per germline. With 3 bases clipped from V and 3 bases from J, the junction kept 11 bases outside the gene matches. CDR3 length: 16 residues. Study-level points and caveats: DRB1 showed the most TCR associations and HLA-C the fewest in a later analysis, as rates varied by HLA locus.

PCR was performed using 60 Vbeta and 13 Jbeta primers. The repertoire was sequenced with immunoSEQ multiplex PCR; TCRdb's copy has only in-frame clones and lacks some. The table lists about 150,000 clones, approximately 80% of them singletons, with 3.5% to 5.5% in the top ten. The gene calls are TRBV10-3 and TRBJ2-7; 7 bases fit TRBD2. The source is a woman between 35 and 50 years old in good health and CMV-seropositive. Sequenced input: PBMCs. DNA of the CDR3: TGTGCCATCAGTGAAGGCCCGGCCAGCGGGAACTACGAGCAGTACTTC. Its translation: CAISEGPASGNYEQYF.